This TCR beta chain is from a study of vaccination effects on CD4 cells after COVID-19. Across the study: Participants each got two BNT162b2 or mRNA-1273 vaccine doses.

The V end lost 0 bases, the J end lost 4 bases, and 13 bases lay between the germline ends. The CDR3 has 15 amino acids. CDR1 is SGHRS and CDR2 is YFSETQ in the germline V gene. Study-wide findings and caveats: Clones from infection and from vaccination both contracted markedly late after vaccination. Of the vaccine-induced clones from healthy vaccinees, merely 1 of 255 recognized common cold coronaviruses as well.

Generated by immunoSEQ multiplex PCR, the TCRdb table keeps only in-frame clones and is missing some. The table has under 30,000 clones, about 70% seen once. This clone was found a few times. Its antigen is not identified. Prior to sequencing, the ViraFEST assay stimulated PBMC with viral peptide pools, which expanded the antigen-specific CD4+ T cells. Culture lasted 10 days before CD4+ T cell isolation. Each vaccine recipient was nucleocapsid antibody negative and had no prior SARS-CoV-2 infection. Half of the medium was exchanged for IL-2 medium on both days 3 and 7. This receptor was obtained from a human donor who received a COVID-19 vaccine. This specimen consisted of CD4+ T cells from PBMCs cultured with HCoV-NL63 spike peptides, obtained before COVID-19 vaccination. The chain is built from TRBV5-1 and TRBJ1-2; tentatively, D is TRBD1 (5 bases). The CDR3 spells CASSLDGAGAYGYTF. DNA for the CDR3: TGCGCCAGCAGCTTGGACGGGGCCGGGGCCTATGGCTACACCTTC.